This is a list of T cell receptor beta chains from one sample in a study of T-cell memory formation after mild COVID-19. TCRdb passed the 5' RACE reads through MiXCR, listing each CDR3 protein once. This sample has 75,000 to 90,000 distinct CDR3 sequences; about 15% occur once, and the top ten carry roughly 30%. Source material: PBMCs or a T cell subset sorted from them (not recorded which). These receptors came from an adult woman who had mild COVID-19 (a few samples of this study predate the infection). Cell type and time point are not known. Both conserved end residues are part of each CDR3. A D gene is named only where the DNA matches it firmly. Part of the rows lack a size; the others show once, few, many or a class for expanded clones.

J | size | D | V | DNA | CDR3
TRBJ2-3 | few | NA | TRBV12-3/TRBV12-4 | TGTGCCAGCAGTTTAGGGTTACGGGAAACAGATACGCAGTATTTT | CASSLGLRETDTQYF
TRBJ2-7 | NA | TRBD1 | TRBV10-3 | TGTGCCATCAGTGAGTCCGGGACAGACTACGAGCAGTACTTC | CAISESGTDYEQYF
TRBJ2-7 | once | NA | TRBV2 | TGTGCCAGCCTTACGGGGGCCAGGTACGAGCAGTACTTC | CASLTGARYEQYF
TRBJ2-3 | few | NA | TRBV7-9 | TGTGCCAGCAGCTTAGCGTTCACAGATACGCAGTATTTT | CASSLAFTDTQYF
TRBJ2-2 | many | NA | TRBV7-6 | TGTGCCAGCGGCCTAGAACTCTTTTCCGGGGAGCTGTTTTTT | CASGLELFSGELFF
TRBJ2-1 | NA | TRBD2 | TRBV7-3 | TGTGCCAGCAGCCCGTTAAATAGCGGGTCGTCCTACAATGAGCAGTTCTTC | CASSPLNSGSSYNEQFF
TRBJ2-1 | few | TRBD1 | TRBV12-3/TRBV12-4 | TGTGCCAGCAGTGTCGCGGTTCGGGACAGGGTATCATATGAGCAGTTCTTC | CASSVAVRDRVSYEQFF
TRBJ2-3 | few | NA | TRBV9 | TGTGCCAGCAGCGTAGTCGGACTTATATCAGATACGCAGTATTTT | CASSVVGLISDTQYF
TRBJ1-6 | NA | NA | TRBV7-2 | TGTGCCAGCAACTTAATCCGGGGTCGCTCACCCCTCCACTTT | CASNLIRGRSPLHF
TRBJ1-4 | NA | NA | TRBV6-5 | TGTGCCAGCGGGGATAGGACAGCCATCTATGAAAAACTGTTTTTT | CASGDRTAIYEKLFF
TRBJ1-1 | NA | NA | TRBV12-3/TRBV12-4 | TGTGCCAGCAGCCAGTGGGGGTCTGAAGCTTTCTTT | CASSQWGSEAFF
TRBJ1-1 | few | NA | TRBV5-1 | TGCGCCAGCAGCTTCCGGCCCGGGGGGGCTATGAACACTGAAGCTTTCTTT | CASSFRPGGAMNTEAFF
TRBJ2-2 | many | NA | TRBV5-5 | TGTGCCAGCAGCTCCGCTGCGGGTACCGGGGAGCTGTTTTTT | CASSSAAGTGELFF
TRBJ2-2 | few | NA | TRBV7-9 | TGTGCCAGCAGCTCCCCCCCCACCGGGGAGCTGTTTTTT | CASSSPPTGELFF
TRBJ2-2 | many | NA | TRBV9 | TGTGCCAGCATGCCCTTTGACACCGGGGAGCTGTTTTTT | CASMPFDTGELFF
TRBJ2-7 | few | TRBD2 | TRBV11-2 | TGTGCCAGCAGCTTAGAAGGGACGGGGGGGGCCTACGAGCAGTACTTC | CASSLEGTGGAYEQYF
TRBJ1-5 | NA | NA | TRBV12-3/TRBV12-4 | TGTGCCAGCAGTTCCTTCGGGGTCAGGGCCGGCAATCAGCCCCAGCATTTT | CASSSFGVRAGNQPQHF
TRBJ2-2 | few | NA | TRBV5-6 | TGTGCCAGCAGCTTGGAGGGGGGCCCGAACACCGGGGAGCTGTTTTTT | CASSLEGGPNTGELFF
TRBJ1-2 | few | NA | TRBV6-5 | TGTGCCAGCAGTTACGGCAGCCCGGCTAACTATGGCTACACCTTC | CASSYGSPANYGYTF
TRBJ2-3 | few | TRBD2 | TRBV7-2 | TGTGCCAGCAGCTCCATAGCGGGGGGAGGAACAGATACGCAGTATTTT | CASSSIAGGGTDTQYF
TRBJ2-1 | NA | TRBD1 | TRBV7-2 | TGTGCCAGCAGCTACCGGGACAGGGGCTACAATGAGCAGTTCTTC | CASSYRDRGYNEQFF
TRBJ2-7 | few | NA | TRBV9 | TGTGCCAGCAGCGTAGATAGCAGCGGAACCCCTTACGAGCAGTACTTC | CASSVDSSGTPYEQYF
TRBJ1-2 | NA | NA | TRBV12-3/TRBV12-4 | TGTGCCAGCAGTTTCTCACTCCGGGACACCAGACTCGCTAACTATGGCTACACCTTC | CASSFSLRDTRLANYGYTF
TRBJ2-7 | NA | TRBD2 | TRBV12-3/TRBV12-4 | TGTGCCAGCAGTTTACCCCGGGGTAGCGGGAGGGAGCACTTACTCTACGAGCAGTACTTC | CASSLPRGSGREHLLYEQYF
TRBJ1-1 | NA | TRBD1 | TRBV13 | TGTGCCAGCAGCTTAAGGAGGGGGCCGAACACTGAAGCTTTCTTT | CASSLRRGPNTEAFF
TRBJ1-6 | NA | TRBD1 | TRBV6-5 | TGTGCCAGCAGTTATCCTGGACAGGGGGCCTCACCCCTCCACTTT | CASSYPGQGASPLHF
TRBJ2-1 | NA | NA | TRBV29-1 | TGCAGCGTTGAAGGATCATCCAGGGTAAAGTACAATGAGCAGTTCTTC | CSVEGSSRVKYNEQFF
TRBJ2-2 | NA | NA | TRBV6-1 | TGTGCCAGCAGTGAAAAGACAGATCACACCGGGGAGCTGTTTTTT | CASSEKTDHTGELFF
TRBJ2-1 | NA | NA | TRBV7-9 | TGTGCCAGCAGCTCACAAGGGAGTTACAATGAGCAGTTCTTC | CASSSQGSYNEQFF
TRBJ2-1 | NA | NA | TRBV24-1 | TGTGCCACCAGTGCCTACAATGAGCAGTTCTTC | CATSAYNEQFF
TRBJ2-7 | few | TRBD1 | TRBV7-8 | TGTGCCAGCAGCCACTTCGGGACAGGGAGATCCTACGAGCAGTACTTC | CASSHFGTGRSYEQYF
TRBJ2-5 | few | NA | TRBV6-5 | TGTGCCAGCAGCCCTTCATTCCGGGACTCGTACCAAGAGACCCAGTACTTC | CASSPSFRDSYQETQYF
TRBJ2-7 | many | NA | TRBV7-9 | TGTGCCAGCAGCTCCTACAGGGCACGTCACGAGCAGTACTTC | CASSSYRARHEQYF
TRBJ2-2 | few | TRBD2 | TRBV20-1 | TGCAGTGCTCCACTAGCGGGGGGGAACACCGGGGAGCTGTTTTTT | CSAPLAGGNTGELFF
TRBJ2-2 | many | TRBD2 | TRBV9 | TGTGCCAGCAGCGTAGGTGCTAGCGGCTACACCGGGGAGCTGTTTTTT | CASSVGASGYTGELFF
TRBJ2-7 | NA | NA | TRBV2 | TGTGCCAGCAGTACGGAGGACGGATTCTACGAGCAGTACTTC | CASSTEDGFYEQYF
TRBJ2-2 | few | TRBD1 | TRBV10-3 | TGTGCCATCAGTGATACGAACGGGGACAGGCTCACCGGGGAGCTGTTTTTT | CAISDTNGDRLTGELFF
TRBJ2-1 | few | TRBD2 | TRBV7-3 | TGTGCCAGCAGCTCAGAACTAGCGTCAGTCCATGAGCAGTTCTTC | CASSSELASVHEQFF
TRBJ2-3 | few | NA | TRBV5-1 | TGCGCCAGCAGCCCCCGGGACTTTAACACAGATACGCAGTATTTT | CASSPRDFNTDTQYF
TRBJ2-7 | NA | NA | TRBV2 | TGTGCCAGCAGGGTGTACGGGGGCCAATACGAGCAGTACTTC | CASRVYGGQYEQYF
TRBJ2-3 | few | NA | TRBV4-1 | TGCGCCAGCAGCCAAGAGGGCTTGGGCGCAGATACGCAGTATTTT | CASSQEGLGADTQYF
TRBJ2-7 | NA | TRBD2 | TRBV7-9 | TGTGCCAGCAGCCCGGGACTAGCCCTCCACGAGCAGTACTTC | CASSPGLALHEQYF
TRBJ2-7 | few | NA | TRBV5-1 | TGCGCCAGCAGCTTGCCGGGAGTCAACTACGAGCAGTACTTC | CASSLPGVNYEQYF
TRBJ2-7 | NA | TRBD2 | TRBV20-1 | TGCAGTACGACGGGACTAGCGGGAGAGGACGAGCAGTACTTC | CSTTGLAGEDEQYF
TRBJ2-1 | NA | NA | TRBV12-3/TRBV12-4 | TGTGCCAGCTCCTTCACCCGGGGGTCCTACAATGAGCAGTTCTTC | CASSFTRGSYNEQFF
TRBJ1-3 | NA | NA | TRBV20-1 | TGCAGTGCTAGGGACACTAGCTCTGGAAACACCATATATTTT | CSARDTSSGNTIYF
TRBJ2-5 | many | TRBD1 | TRBV6-5 | TGTGCCAGCAGTTACGAGGACAGGGGGCAAGAGACCCAGTACTTC | CASSYEDRGQETQYF
TRBJ1-1 | NA | NA | TRBV6-1 | TGTGCCAGCAGTGTTCTCGGGCACGGGGGTCCGAACACTGAAGCTTTCTTT | CASSVLGHGGPNTEAFF
TRBJ1-1 | few | NA | TRBV30 | TGTGCCTGGACAGATAACACTGAAGCTTTCTTT | CAWTDNTEAFF
TRBJ2-7 | few | NA | TRBV12-3/TRBV12-4 | TGTGCCAGCAGCGGGACTCACTACGAGCAGTACTTC | CASSGTHYEQYF
TRBJ2-7 | NA | NA | TRBV9 | TGTGCCAGCAGCGAGGGTCAGGGTTACTACGAGCAGTACTTC | CASSEGQGYYEQYF
TRBJ2-1 | few | TRBD2 | TRBV7-6 | TGTGCCAGCAGCTCAGCTAGCGGGAGTTCGGGTGAGCAGTTCTTC | CASSSASGSSGEQFF
TRBJ1-1 | few | NA | TRBV30 | TGTGCCTGGAGCCAAAGGGGGAACACTGAAGCTTTCTTT | CAWSQRGNTEAFF
TRBJ2-4 | NA | NA | TRBV29-1 | TGCAGCGTTATTGGGACCCTGTCGGACATTCAGTACTTC | CSVIGTLSDIQYF
TRBJ1-4 | few | NA | TRBV27 | TGTGCCAGCAGTTCCGGGTTGGGCCCCCCTAATGAAAAACTGTTTTTT | CASSSGLGPPNEKLFF
TRBJ2-1 | few | TRBD1 | TRBV4-2 | TGTGCCAGCAGTCATCGGACAGGGGGAGGGTACAATGAGCAGTTCTTC | CASSHRTGGGYNEQFF
TRBJ1-1 | NA | NA | TRBV29-1 | TGCAGCGTGGGGTTTATGAACACTGAAGCTTTCTTT | CSVGFMNTEAFF
TRBJ2-2 | NA | NA | TRBV9 | TGTGCCAGCAGGAGGGGCACCGGGGAGCTGTTTTTT | CASRRGTGELFF
TRBJ1-3 | few | TRBD1 | TRBV30 | TGTGCCTGGAGTGTACCGGGGAACAGGGGGCCTGGAAACACCATATATTTT | CAWSVPGNRGPGNTIYF